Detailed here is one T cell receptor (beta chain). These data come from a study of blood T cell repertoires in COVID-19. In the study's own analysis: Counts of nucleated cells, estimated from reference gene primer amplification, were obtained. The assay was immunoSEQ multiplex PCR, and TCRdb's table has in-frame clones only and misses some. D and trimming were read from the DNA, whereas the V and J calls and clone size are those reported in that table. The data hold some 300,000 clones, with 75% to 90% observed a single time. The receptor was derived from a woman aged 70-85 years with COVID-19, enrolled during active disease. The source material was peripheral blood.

The CDR3 bases are TGCGCCACCTCACGGGGGGCGGTAGATACGCAGTATTTT. This sequence encodes CATSRGAVDTQYF. The chain employs TRBV10-2 and TRBJ2-3; a weak D match, TRBD2 (7 bases). The V gene lost 10 bases and the J gene lost 5 bases, with 16 bases spanning the gap. CDR1 is WSHSY and CDR2 is SAAADI in the germline V gene. CDR3 size: 13 residues.